The rows below give T cell receptor beta chains drawn from one sample of a study of T cells in localized non-small cell lung cancer. Sequenced by immunoSEQ multiplex PCR; TCRdb stores in-frame clones only, minus some. The data contain roughly 30,000 clones, about 90% of them singletons. The source was PBMCs, collected before any cancer treatment. The origin of the receptors is a man between 40 and 75 years old with stage II lung adenocarcinoma. The CDR3 runs from the conserved cysteine through the conserved F or W. A D gene is named only where the DNA matches it firmly. Clone size is stated in some rows and not others, as once, few, many or a class when expanded.

V,size,J,D,CDR3,DNA
TRBV5-1,NA,TRBJ2-5,NA,CASTFEGTQYF,TGCGCCAGCACCTTCGAAGGAACCCAGTACTTC
TRBV4-1,NA,TRBJ1-1,NA,CASSQDGKNTEAFF,TGCGCCAGCAGCCAAGACGGGAAGAACACTGAAGCTTTCTTT
TRBV9,NA,TRBJ2-5,TRBD1,CASSAGRTGGLGETQYF,TGTGCCAGCAGCGCCGGGAGGACAGGGGGCTTGGGAGAGACCCAGTACTTC
TRBV18,NA,TRBJ1-2,NA,CASSPPGDYGYTF,TGTGCCAGCTCGCCGCCAGGTGACTATGGCTACACCTTC
TRBV9,NA,TRBJ2-2,TRBD1,CASSARDRGSGELFF,TGTGCCAGCAGCGCGCGGGACAGGGGTTCCGGGGAGCTGTTTTTT
TRBV4-2,NA,TRBJ2-6,TRBD2,CASSPHPAGAISGANVLTF,TGTGCCAGCAGCCCTCACCCAGCGGGAGCAATATCTGGGGCCAACGTCCTGACTTTC
TRBV27,NA,TRBJ2-1,NA,CASTRYQLGTAEQFF,TGTGCCAGCACCAGGTACCAACTAGGCACTGCTGAGCAGTTCTTC
TRBV7-9,once,TRBJ2-4,TRBD2,CASTSGGKNIQYF,TGTGCCAGCACGTCGGGAGGCAAAAACATTCAGTACTTC
TRBV7-8,NA,TRBJ2-1,TRBD2,CASSLGGAGATWVEQFF,TGTGCCAGCAGCTTAGGCGGAGCGGGAGCAACCTGGGTTGAGCAGTTCTTC
TRBV6-5,NA,TRBJ2-2,TRBD1,CASRHRDRGAGELFF,TGTGCCAGTAGGCATAGGGACAGGGGGGCCGGGGAGCTGTTTTTT
TRBV2,once,TRBJ2-7,NA,CASSPDPGEQYF,TGTGCCAGCAGTCCGGACCCCGGCGAGCAGTACTTC